A single sample is the source of the 17 T cell receptor beta chains below, sequenced in a study of blood T cell repertoires in COVID-19 (TCRdb year 2020). The protocol used for the library was the immunoSEQ multiplex PCR assay. TCRdb retrieved this table from immuneACCESS and kept in-frame rearrangements only. Not all clones are present; in checked studies, unresolved V genes account for under half, and no reason is known for the remainder. Across this sample there are 150,000 to 200,000 clones, with 60% to 85% seen only once. The top ten clonotypes cover 2.5% to 3.5% of the sample. The sample taken for sequencing was peripheral blood. These receptor sequences come from a man between 65 and 80 years old with acute or convalescent COVID-19.

This sequence joins TRBV2 and TRBJ2-4, with D perhaps TRBD1 (6 bases). Trimming took off 3 bases at V and 10 bases at J, with 16 bases between the two ends. This CDR3 has 14 residues. In germline, CDR1 is SNHLY, CDR2 FYNNEI. The CDR3 coding sequence is TGTGCCAGCAGTGACTTGACAGGCAAAGGGATTCAGTACTTC. Its protein product is CASSDLTGKGIQYF.

V and J are TRBV11-3 and TRBJ2-7; 9 bases agree with TRBD1. The CDR3 has 16 residues. The V segment lost 5 bases and the J segment 6 bases; nucleotides outside the gene matches: 14. Looked up from germline, CDR1 is SGHNT and CDR2 is YENEEA. CDR3 amino acids: CASSQITGTGPPEQYF. CDR3 sequence (DNA): TGTGCCAGCAGCCAAATAACCGGGACAGGGCCCCCCGAGCAGTACTTC.

The rearrangement uses TRBV24-1 and TRBJ2-1; TRBD2 matches 10 bases. CDR3 length: 15 amino acids. Germline V lookup: CDR1 KGHDR, CDR2 SFDVKD. V was clipped by 5 bases and J by 3 bases; unmatched bases: 3. This CDR3 is CATSASGGNYNEQFF. Here the CDR3 DNA reads TGTGCCACCAGTGCTAGCGGGGGCAACTACAATGAGCAGTTCTTC.

The V gene is TRBV19, the J gene TRBJ2-1, with D tentatively TRBD2 (6 bases). Germline V gene lookup returns CDR1 LNHDA and CDR2 SQIVND (reference sequence). This CDR3 is built from 14 residues. V shed 7 bases and J shed 0 bases, with 10 bases lying between them. The CDR3 is CASTSDSSYNEQFF. The CDR3 coding sequence is TGTGCCAGTACTAGCGACAGCTCCTACAATGAGCAGTTCTTC. Looking up the rest from reference TRBV19 and TRBJ2-1 gives the full variable domain: DGGITQSPKYLFRKEGQNVTLSCEQNLNHDAMYWYRQDPGQGLRLIYYSQIVNDFQKGDIAEGYSVSREKKESFPLTVTSAQKNPTAFYLCASTSDSSYNEQFFGPGTRLTVL.

The chain has TRBV11-1 and TRBJ2-7; TRBD2 matches at 16 bases. There are 15 residues in the CDR3. CDR1 SGHAT and CDR2 FQDESV come from the germline V gene (reference sequence). The ends lost 6 bases at V and 4 bases at J; junction bases unmatched: 3. CDR3 nucleotide sequence: TGTGCCAGCAGTTTGGGACTAGCGGGAGGGTACGAGCAGTACTTC. This gives the protein CASSLGLAGGYEQYF.

This rearrangement joins TRBV10-2 to TRBJ1-6; no definite D call. Germline V gene sequence: CDR1 WSHSY, CDR2 SAAADI. The CDR3 is made up of 13 amino acids. Trimming removed 2 bases at V and 8 bases at J, with 7 bases between. CDR3 coding DNA: TGCGCCAGCAGTGAGGGCCATGATTCACCCCTCCACTTT. As protein: CASSEGHDSPLHF.

The chain carries TRBV4-3 and TRBJ2-7, with TRBD2 identical over 10 bases. Germline V CDR1 and CDR2: LGHNA, YSLEER. V lost 4 bases and J lost 6; bases outside the gene matches: 9. The CDR3 spans 15 residues. This chain's CDR3 is CASSPQFASGSEQYF. The DNA of the CDR3 is TGCGCCAGCAGCCCCCAGTTTGCTAGCGGGAGCGAGCAGTACTTC.

The chain employs TRBV5-5 and TRBJ2-2; 7 nucleotides align to TRBD1. The CDR3 length is 16 residues. With V trimmed by 4 bases and J by 2 bases, 8 bases remained unmatched. Germline V gene sequence: CDR1 SGHKS, CDR2 YYEKEE (reference sequence). The CDR3 loop reads CASSLLWDSNTGELFF. Here the CDR3 DNA reads TGTGCCAGCAGCCTCCTCTGGGACAGTAACACCGGGGAGCTGTTTTTT. The variable domain in full, completed from reference TRBV5-5 and TRBJ2-2, reads DAGVTQSPTHLIKTRGQQVTLRCSPISGHKSVSWYQQVLGQGPQFIFQYYEKEERGRGNFPDRFSARQFPNYSSELNVNALLLGDSALYLCASSLLWDSNTGELFFGEGSRLTVL.

This clone has just a few counts. The chain carries TRBV5-5 and TRBJ2-3; 8 nucleotides align to TRBD2. Losses at the gene ends were 3 bases for V and 3 bases for J; bases not matched to a gene: 9. The germline CDR1 and CDR2 sequences are SGHKS and YYEKEE (reference sequence). The CDR3 is 16 amino acids. The DNA for the CDR3 is TGTGCCAGCAGCTCGCGCCCGGGACTAGTAACAGATACGCAGTATTTT. Residues: CASSSRPGLVTDTQYF.

This chain joins TRBV7-9 and TRBJ2-7; D gene uncertain. Trimming pared 0 bases from V and 4 bases from J, leaving 10 bases between. The V gene's germline CDR1 is SEHNR and CDR2 FQNEAQ (reference sequence). The CDR3 contains 14 residues. CDR3 sequence (DNA): TGTGCCAGCAGCTTAGCAGCCTTAATATACGAGCAGTACTTC. Its protein product is CASSLAALIYEQYF.

V is TRBV19 and J is TRBJ2-6; D unresolved. Germline lookup yields CDR1 LNHDA and CDR2 SQIVND (reference sequence). The V and J ends lost 10 bases and 2 bases respectively, with 18 bases between them. This CDR3 region has 16 residues. The CDR3 reads CATTPKLSTGANVLTF. The CDR3 DNA reads as TGTGCCACCACCCCCAAGCTGTCGACTGGGGCCAACGTCCTGACTTTC.

The rearrangement joins TRBV4-3 to TRBJ2-3; D perhaps matches TRBD2 (5 bases). Germline V gives CDR1 LGHNA, CDR2 YSLEER. The CDR3 has 13 residues. Trimming shortened V by 4 bases and J by 5 bases, and 10 bases separated the two germline ends. The CDR3 loop reads CASSPGYRDTQYF. DNA of the CDR3: TGCGCCAGCAGCCCGGGATATAGAGATACGCAGTATTTT.

The gene calls are TRBV10-3 and TRBJ1-5; 7 positions agree with TRBD1. Trimming at V came to 3 bases and at J to 4 bases, leaving 3 bases not matched to a gene. The CDR3 covers 14 residues. Germline V gene sequence: CDR1 ENHRY, CDR2 SYGVKD. The CDR3 is CAISERGLNQPQHF. The CDR3, as DNA: TGTGCCATCAGTGAAAGGGGGCTGAATCAGCCCCAGCATTTT.

The rearrangement uses TRBV5-1 and TRBJ1-1; weak D call: TRBD1 (6 bases). CDR1 is SGHRS and CDR2 is YFSETQ in the germline V gene. Trimming removed 3 bases from V and 3 bases from J, with 15 bases in between. The CDR3 consists of 15 residues. The CDR3 DNA reads as TGCGCCAGCAGCTCCTCGGGGTCAGGGGACACTGAAGCTTTCTTT. Encoded protein: CASSSSGSGDTEAFF.

V is TRBV28 and J is TRBJ1-2; no clear D. Germline lookup yields CDR1 MDHEN and CDR2 SYDVKM. This CDR3 region has 12 residues. CDR3 coding DNA: TGTGCGACATTGTGGTCCGACTATGGCTACACCTTC. It specifies CATLWSDYGYTF.

The chain links TRBV9 to TRBJ2-5; maybe TRBD1 (5 bases). With 3 bases removed from V and 1 base from J, the gap between germline ends came to 10 bases. Germline assignment: CDR1 SGDLS and CDR2 YYNGEE. The CDR3 has 14 residues. CDR3 nucleotide sequence: TGTGCCAGCAGCGCCTTCGACAGCCAAGAGACCCAGTACTTC. Its translation: CASSAFDSQETQYF.

The J gene is TRBJ1-5, the V gene TRBV2; D might be TRBD1 (6 bases). V gave up 8 bases and J gave up 1 base, with 9 bases separating them. Germline CDR1 reads SNHLY; CDR2 reads FYNNEI. The CDR3 extends over 13 amino acids. The CDR3 coding sequence is TGTGCCAGCCTTGGACAGAGCAATCAGCCCCAGCATTTT. Translated: CASLGQSNQPQHF.